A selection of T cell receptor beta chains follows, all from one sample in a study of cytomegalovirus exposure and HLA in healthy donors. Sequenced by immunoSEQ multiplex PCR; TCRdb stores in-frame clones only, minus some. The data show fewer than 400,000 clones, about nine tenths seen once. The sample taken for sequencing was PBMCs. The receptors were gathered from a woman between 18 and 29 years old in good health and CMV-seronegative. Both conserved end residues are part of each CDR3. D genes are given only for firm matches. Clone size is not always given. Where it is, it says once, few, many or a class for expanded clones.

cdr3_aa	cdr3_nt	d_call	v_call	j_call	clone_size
CASSVPVPSGDEQFF	TGTGCCAGCAGTGTTCCCGTCCCGAGCGGGGATGAGCAGTTCTTC	TRBD2	TRBV28	TRBJ2-1	NA
CASLSGTSGTNYEQYF	TGTGCCAGCCTCTCCGGGACTAGCGGGACGAACTACGAGCAGTACTTC	TRBD2	TRBV18	TRBJ2-7	NA
CASTPETGKEQPQHF	TGTGCCAGCACCCCGGAGACAGGGAAGGAACAGCCCCAGCATTTT	TRBD1	TRBV28	TRBJ1-5	NA
CASSSGQETQYF	TGTGCCAGCAGCTCAGGGCAAGAGACCCAGTACTTC	NA	TRBV7-7	TRBJ2-5	NA
CASSIQGGQPQHF	TGTGCCAGCAGCATACAGGGTGGACAGCCCCAGCATTTT	NA	TRBV5-4	TRBJ1-5	once
CASSQDYEWASGSTWEQYF	TGCGCCAGCAGCCAAGATTACGAGTGGGCTAGCGGGAGTACTTGGGAGCAGTACTTC	TRBD2	TRBV4-3	TRBJ2-7	NA
CASSFTGLASETQYF	TGCGCCAGCAGCTTCACGGGACTAGCGTCGGAGACCCAGTACTTC	TRBD2	TRBV5-1	TRBJ2-5	once
CASSTQGQGVTLSTGELFF	TGTGCCAGCAGTACCCAAGGACAGGGGGTTACCTTAAGCACCGGGGAGCTGTTTTTT	TRBD1	TRBV27	TRBJ2-2	NA
CASSVGQEEAFF	TGTGCCAGCAGTGTAGGACAAGAAGAAGCTTTCTTT	NA	TRBV2	TRBJ1-1	few
CASRKTGDGANVLTF	TGTGCCAGTAGGAAGACAGGGGATGGGGCCAACGTCCTGACTTTC	TRBD1	TRBV19	TRBJ2-6	NA
CASSLAVAGGSETQYF	TGTGCCAGCAGCTTAGCCGTAGCGGGAGGGTCTGAGACCCAGTACTTC	TRBD2	TRBV7-2	TRBJ2-5	once
CASSPHDSFYEQYF	TGTGCCAGCAGCCCCCACGACAGTTTCTACGAGCAGTACTTC	NA	TRBV7-2	TRBJ2-7	NA
CASGLLLAKNIQYF	TGTGCTAGTGGTCTCCTCCTAGCCAAAAACATTCAGTACTTC	NA	TRBV12-5	TRBJ2-4	NA
CASSLEAGGLAGWNEQFF	TGTGCCAGCAGCTTAGAAGCGGGAGGGCTAGCCGGATGGAATGAGCAGTTCTTC	TRBD2	TRBV7-2	TRBJ2-1	NA
CASSSGQFPGYTF	TGTGCCAGCAGTTCAGGACAATTTCCTGGCTACACCTTC	NA	TRBV6-1	TRBJ1-2	NA
CATRQYSNQPQHF	TGTGCCACACGACAGTATAGCAATCAGCCCCAGCATTTT	NA	TRBV6-1	TRBJ1-5	few
CASSFSGSTDTQYF	TGTGCCAGCAGTTTCAGCGGGAGCACAGATACGCAGTATTTT	NA	TRBV28	TRBJ2-3	NA
CASSPPFPNQPQHF	TGTGCCAGTAGTCCCCCGTTCCCCAATCAGCCCCAGCATTTT	NA	TRBV19	TRBJ1-5	NA
CASSLSSSYNEQFF	TGTGCCAGCAGCCTTAGTAGTTCCTACAATGAGCAGTTCTTC	NA	TRBV7-2	TRBJ2-1	once
CASSSLAGGVSGETQYF	TGTGCCAGCAGTTCCCTAGCGGGAGGAGTTAGCGGAGAGACCCAGTACTTC	TRBD2	TRBV2	TRBJ2-5	NA
CASSQDPGGTRGEQFF	TGCGCCAGCAGCCAAGATCCGGGGGGGACCCGGGGGGAGCAGTTCTTC	TRBD2	TRBV4-3	TRBJ2-1	NA
CAISESQTGTYGYTF	TGTGCCATCAGTGAGTCCCAGACAGGGACCTATGGCTACACCTTC	TRBD1	TRBV10-3	TRBJ1-2	NA
CASSAERGRAEQYF	TGTGCCAGCAGCGCCGAGAGGGGGAGGGCCGAGCAGTACTTC	NA	TRBV7-2	TRBJ2-7	NA
CASSLTREGYNEQFF	TGTGCCAGCAGTTTAACACGGGAGGGGTACAATGAGCAGTTCTTC	TRBD2	TRBV27	TRBJ2-1	NA
CSVQGGLVVGYEQYF	TGCAGCGTCCAGGGTGGGCTAGTGGTGGGTTACGAGCAGTACTTC	NA	TRBV29-1	TRBJ2-7	few
CASSIRETQYF	TGTGCCAGTAGTATCAGAGAGACCCAGTACTTC	NA	TRBV19	TRBJ2-5	NA
CASSLLRLADSYEQYF	TGTGCCAGCAGCTTGCTACGACTAGCGGACTCCTACGAGCAGTACTTC	TRBD2	TRBV5-6	TRBJ2-7	NA
CASSSGANTGELFF	TGTGCCAGCTCCAGCGGGGCTAACACCGGGGAGCTGTTTTTT	TRBD2	TRBV7-3	TRBJ2-2	NA
CAWSGTSMEETQYF	TGTGCCTGGTCCGGGACTAGCATGGAAGAGACCCAGTACTTC	TRBD2	TRBV30	TRBJ2-5	once
CASSYTSTDTQYF	TGTGCCAGCAGTTATACTAGCACAGATACGCAGTATTTT	NA	TRBV6-5	TRBJ2-3	NA